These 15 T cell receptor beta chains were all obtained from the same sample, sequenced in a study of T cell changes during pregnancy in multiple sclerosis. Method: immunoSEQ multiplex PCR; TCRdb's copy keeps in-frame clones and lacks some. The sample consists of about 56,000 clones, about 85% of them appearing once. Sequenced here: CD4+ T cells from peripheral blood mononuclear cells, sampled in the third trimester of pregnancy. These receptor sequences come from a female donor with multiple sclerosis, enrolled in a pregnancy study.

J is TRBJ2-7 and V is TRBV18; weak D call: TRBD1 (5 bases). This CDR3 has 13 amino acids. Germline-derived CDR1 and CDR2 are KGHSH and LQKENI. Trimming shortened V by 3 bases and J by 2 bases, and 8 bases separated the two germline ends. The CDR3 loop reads CASSPNRPYEQYF. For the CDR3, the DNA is TGTGCCAGCTCACCGAACAGGCCCTACGAGCAGTACTTC.

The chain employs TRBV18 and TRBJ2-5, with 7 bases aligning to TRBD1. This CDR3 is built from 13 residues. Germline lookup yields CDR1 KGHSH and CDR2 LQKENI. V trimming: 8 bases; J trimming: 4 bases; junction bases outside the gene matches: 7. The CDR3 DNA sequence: TGTGCCAGCGCCCGGACAGGACCAGAGACCCAGTACTTC. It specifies CASARTGPETQYF.

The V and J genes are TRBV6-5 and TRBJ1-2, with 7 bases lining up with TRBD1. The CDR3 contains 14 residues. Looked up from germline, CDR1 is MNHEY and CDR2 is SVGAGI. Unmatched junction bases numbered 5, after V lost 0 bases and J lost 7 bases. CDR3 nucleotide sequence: TGTGCCAGCAGTTACTCGAGAGGGGGCGGTGGCTACACCTTC. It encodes CASSYSRGGGGYTF.

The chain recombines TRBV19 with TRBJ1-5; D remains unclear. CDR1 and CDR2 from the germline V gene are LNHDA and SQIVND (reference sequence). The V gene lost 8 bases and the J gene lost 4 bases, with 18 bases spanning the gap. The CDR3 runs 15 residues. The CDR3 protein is CASDLNRVPNQPQHF. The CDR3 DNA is TGTGCCAGTGATCTAAATCGGGTTCCAAATCAGCCCCAGCATTTT.

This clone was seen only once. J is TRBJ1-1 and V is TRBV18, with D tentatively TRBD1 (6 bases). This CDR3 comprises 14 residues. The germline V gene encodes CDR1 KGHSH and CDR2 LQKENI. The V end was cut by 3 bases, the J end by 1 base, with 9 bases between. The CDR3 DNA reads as TGTGCCAGCTCACCTCTCAGGGGGAACACTGAAGCTTTCTTT. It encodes CASSPLRGNTEAFF.

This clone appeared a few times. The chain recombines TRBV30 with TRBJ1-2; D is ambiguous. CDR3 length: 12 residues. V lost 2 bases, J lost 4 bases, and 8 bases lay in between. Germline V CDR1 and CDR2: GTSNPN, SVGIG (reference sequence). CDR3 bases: TGTGCCTGGAGTCCAGACTTCTATGGCTACACCTTC. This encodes CAWSPDFYGYTF.

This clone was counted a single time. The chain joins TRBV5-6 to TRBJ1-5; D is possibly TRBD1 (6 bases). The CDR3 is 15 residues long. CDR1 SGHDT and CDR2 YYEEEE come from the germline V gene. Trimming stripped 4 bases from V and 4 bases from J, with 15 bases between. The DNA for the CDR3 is TGTGCCAGCAGCACCTATACGACAGGAAATCAGCCCCAGCATTTT. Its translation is CASSTYTTGNQPQHF.

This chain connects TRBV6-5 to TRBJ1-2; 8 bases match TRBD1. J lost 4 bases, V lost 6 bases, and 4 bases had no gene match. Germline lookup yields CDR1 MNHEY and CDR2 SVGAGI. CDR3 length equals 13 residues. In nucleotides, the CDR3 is TGTGCCAGCAGCCTTACAGGGGGCTATGGCTACACCTTC. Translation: CASSLTGGYGYTF.

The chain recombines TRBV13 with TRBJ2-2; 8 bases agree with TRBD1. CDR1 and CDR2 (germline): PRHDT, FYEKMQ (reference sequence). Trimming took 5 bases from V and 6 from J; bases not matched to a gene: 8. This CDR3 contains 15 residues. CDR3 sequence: CASSRRQGRAGELFF. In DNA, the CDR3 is TGTGCCAGCAGCAGGAGACAGGGGCGGGCCGGGGAGCTGTTTTTT.

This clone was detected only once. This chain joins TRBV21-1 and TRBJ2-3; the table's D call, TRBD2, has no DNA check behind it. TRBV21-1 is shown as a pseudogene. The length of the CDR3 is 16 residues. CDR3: CASSKEAGGPSDTQYF. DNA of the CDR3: TGTGCCAGCAGCAAAGAGGCGGGAGGGCCGTCAGATACGCAGTATTTT.

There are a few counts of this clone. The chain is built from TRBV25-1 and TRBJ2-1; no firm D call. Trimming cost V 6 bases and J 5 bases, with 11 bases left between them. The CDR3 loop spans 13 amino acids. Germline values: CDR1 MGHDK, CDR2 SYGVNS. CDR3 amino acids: CASSRLAHNEQFF. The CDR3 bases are TGTGCCAGCAGCCGACTCGCTCACAATGAGCAGTTCTTC.

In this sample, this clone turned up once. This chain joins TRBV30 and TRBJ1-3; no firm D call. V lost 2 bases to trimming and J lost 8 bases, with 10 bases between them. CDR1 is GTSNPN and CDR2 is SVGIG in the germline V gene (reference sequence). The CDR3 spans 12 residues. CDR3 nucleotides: TGTGCCTGGAGTTTAAATACGGACACCATATATTTT. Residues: CAWSLNTDTIYF.

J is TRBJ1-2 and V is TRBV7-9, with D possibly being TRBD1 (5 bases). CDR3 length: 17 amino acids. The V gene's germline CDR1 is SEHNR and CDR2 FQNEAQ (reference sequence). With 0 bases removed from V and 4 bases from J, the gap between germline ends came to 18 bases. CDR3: CASSLAGEAGKTYGYTF. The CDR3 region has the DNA TGTGCCAGCAGCTTAGCAGGGGAGGCAGGGAAAACCTATGGCTACACCTTC.

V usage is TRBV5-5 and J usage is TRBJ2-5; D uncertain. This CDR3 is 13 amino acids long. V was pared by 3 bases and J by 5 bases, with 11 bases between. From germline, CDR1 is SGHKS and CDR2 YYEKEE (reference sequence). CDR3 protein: CASSSTVTETQYF. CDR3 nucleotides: TGTGCCAGCAGCTCTACAGTTACGGAGACCCAGTACTTC.

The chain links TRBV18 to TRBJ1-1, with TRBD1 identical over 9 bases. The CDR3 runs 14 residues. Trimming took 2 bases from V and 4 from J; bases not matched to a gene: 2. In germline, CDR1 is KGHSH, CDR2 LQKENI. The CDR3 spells CASSPETGGTEAFF. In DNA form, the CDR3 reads TGTGCCAGCTCACCAGAGACAGGGGGCACTGAAGCTTTCTTT.